Listed below are T cell receptor beta chains from one sample, sequenced in a study of shared clonotypes between healthy human individuals. The method was immunoSEQ multiplex PCR; TCRdb's version includes in-frame clones alone and lacks a portion of them. This table has about 2 million clones, just under 95% appearing once. Material: naive CD8+ T cells sorted from blood. These receptors were obtained from a young man in good health. The CDR3 runs from the conserved cysteine through the conserved F or W. A D gene is named only where the DNA matches it firmly. Where a row states a size, it is once, few, many or the class of an expanded clone; other rows omit it.

d_gene	v_gene	abundance	j_gene	CDR3nt	CDR3aa
.	TRBV7-2	.	TRBJ2-3	TGTGCCAGCAGCCCTCCCGAGGGTACGCAGTATTTT	CASSPPEGTQYF
TRBD2	TRBV5-4	.	TRBJ2-1	TGTGCCAGCAGCTTTACTAGCGATGAGCAGTTCTTC	CASSFTSDEQFF
.	TRBV9	.	TRBJ2-7	TGTGCCAGCAGCGTAGCGACAGGTGGGGAGCAGTACTTC	CASSVATGGEQYF
TRBD1	TRBV30	.	TRBJ1-5	TGTGCCTGGGGACAGGGGGCAGGTCAGCCCCAGCATTTT	CAWGQGAGQPQHF
.	TRBV4-3	.	TRBJ2-1	TGCGCCAGCAGCCAAGATAGGGGAGAGGGGGTCGGGTACAATGAGCAGTTCTTC	CASSQDRGEGVGYNEQFF
.	TRBV27	.	TRBJ2-3	TGTGCCAGCAGCAACGGATGGGTAGATACGCAGTATTTT	CASSNGWVDTQYF
.	TRBV9	once	TRBJ1-4	TGTGCCAGCAGCCCGGAGGGGGGGGAAAAACTGTTTTTT	CASSPEGGEKLFF
.	TRBV5-1	.	TRBJ2-7	TGCGCCAGCAGTCCCACATCCGGGTTGAGCGAGCAGTACTTC	CASSPTSGLSEQYF
.	TRBV11-2	.	TRBJ2-3	TGTGCCAGCAGCGACTGGGGAGCAGATACGCAGTATTTT	CASSDWGADTQYF
TRBD1	TRBV18	.	TRBJ1-2	TGTGCCAGCTCCCTGGGACAGGGTATAGATGGCTACACCTTC	CASSLGQGIDGYTF
.	TRBV30	.	TRBJ2-2	TGTGCCTGGAGTGGGGTGGCGGCCGGGGAGCTGTTTTTT	CAWSGVAAGELFF
TRBD2	TRBV5-1	.	TRBJ2-3	TGCGCCAGCAGCTTGGGACTAGCGGGGGGGCTGACAGATACGCAGTATTTT	CASSLGLAGGLTDTQYF
.	TRBV4-1	.	TRBJ2-7	TGCGCCAGCAGCCAATCGACAGCTTACGAGCAGTACTTC	CASSQSTAYEQYF
TRBD2	TRBV4-2	.	TRBJ2-2	TGTGCCAGCAGCCAAGATCGATGGACTAGCCACGCCGGGGAGCTGTTTTTT	CASSQDRWTSHAGELFF
.	TRBV6-1	.	TRBJ1-2	TGTGCCAGCAGAGACAGCAACTATGGCTACACCTTC	CASRDSNYGYTF
.	TRBV6-5	.	TRBJ2-3	TGTGCCAGCAGTTACCCCTTCCGGGATTGCACAGATACGCAGTATTTT	CASSYPFRDCTDTQYF
.	TRBV5-1	.	TRBJ1-1	TGCGCCAGCAGCTTGGTGGGTCACACTGAAGCTTTCTTT	CASSLVGHTEAFF
TRBD1	TRBV30	.	TRBJ2-5	TGTGCCTGGAGGGGCCTGGGGACAGTGCAAGAGACCCAGTACTTC	CAWRGLGTVQETQYF
TRBD1	TRBV6-1	.	TRBJ2-7	TGTGCCAGCAGAGAGACAGGGGGTTATAACGAGCAGTACTTC	CASRETGGYNEQYF
TRBD1	TRBV10-3	.	TRBJ2-2	TGTGCCATCAGTGATTCGGGGACAGCAACAGGGGAGCTGTTTTTT	CAISDSGTATGELFF
TRBD2	TRBV5-4	once	TRBJ2-2	TGTGCCAGCAGCTTGGGAGCGGGAGGTCCCGGGGAGCTGTTTTTT	CASSLGAGGPGELFF
.	TRBV4-1	.	TRBJ2-1	TGCGCCAGCAGAGGAACCGGGACAAGGCAGTTCTTC	CASRGTGTRQFF
.	TRBV5-3	.	TRBJ1-2	TGTGCCAGAAGCTTGGCCGAGACAGTCATGGATGGCTACACCTTC	CARSLAETVMDGYTF
TRBD1	TRBV9	.	TRBJ2-5	TGTGCCAGCTCTCCCGGGACAGCAATTGAAGAGACCCAGTACTTC	CASSPGTAIEETQYF
.	TRBV9	.	TRBJ1-1	TGTGCCAGCAGCCCCCGGTGGGAAAAAATGAACACTGAAGCTTTCTTT	CASSPRWEKMNTEAFF
TRBD1	TRBV29-1	.	TRBJ2-7	TGCAGCGTTGGGACAGGGGGCTCCTACGAGCAGTACTTC	CSVGTGGSYEQYF
.	TRBV30	.	TRBJ1-1	TGTGCCTGGAGTGCAGTGGGGACAGAAGCTTTCTTT	CAWSAVGTEAFF
.	TRBV6-1	.	TRBJ2-7	TGTGCCAGCAGGGAGCCTGGCTACGAGCAGTACTTC	CASREPGYEQYF
TRBD1	TRBV28	once	TRBJ2-5	TGTGCCAGCAGGCTAAACCCTGGGACAGACCAAGAGACCCAGTACTTC	CASRLNPGTDQETQYF
TRBD1	TRBV29-1	.	TRBJ1-4	TGCAGCGTTGAAGATTGGGACAGGGAAAATGAAAAACTGTTTTTT	CSVEDWDRENEKLFF
.	TRBV4-1	.	TRBJ2-1	TGCGCCAGCAGCCGCCCTCTCGGGGACGAATGGAATGAGCAGTTCTTC	CASSRPLGDEWNEQFF
.	TRBV14	.	TRBJ2-7	TGTGCCAGCAGCCAAGATTCGGAGGGGGCTGAGAACGAGCAGTACTTC	CASSQDSEGAENEQYF
.	TRBV29-1	.	TRBJ1-2	TGCAGCGTTGAACAGATCGGGGGGCTCTTCTATGGCTACACCTTC	CSVEQIGGLFYGYTF
.	TRBV5-4	.	TRBJ2-7	TGTGCCAGCAGCTTGGGGCTCGGGGGCCCGATCTACGAGCAGTACTTC	CASSLGLGGPIYEQYF
.	TRBV5-4	.	TRBJ2-7	TGTGCCAGCAGCTCCAGGGGCTCCTACGAGCAGTACTTC	CASSSRGSYEQYF
.	TRBV9	.	TRBJ2-1	TGTGCCAGCAGCGCGTCCGGGACGCAGGGCAATGAGCAGTTCTTC	CASSASGTQGNEQFF
TRBD2	TRBV9	.	TRBJ2-1	TGTGCCAGCAGCGCCCGTGGGACTAGCGGGTACAATGAGCAGTTCTTC	CASSARGTSGYNEQFF
.	TRBV7-9	.	TRBJ1-1	TGTGCCAGCAGCTTAGAAGCGGCCCGGGGCGGGAACACTGAAGCTTTCTTT	CASSLEAARGGNTEAFF
.	TRBV5-1	.	TRBJ2-1	TGCGCCAGCAGTTTGGGGGCTACAGCTTCCGATGAGCAGTTCTTC	CASSLGATASDEQFF
.	TRBV4-1	.	TRBJ2-7	TGCGCCAGCAGCCAAATGACAGAGGGCTCCTACGAGCAGTACTTC	CASSQMTEGSYEQYF
.	TRBV27	.	TRBJ1-1	TGTGCCAGCAGTGTGGGGATGAACACTGAAGCTTTCTTT	CASSVGMNTEAFF
.	TRBV2	.	TRBJ2-7	TGTGCCAGCACCCCATTTGGGACCTACGAGCAGTACTTC	CASTPFGTYEQYF
.	TRBV2	.	TRBJ1-2	TGTGCCAGGGACAGCACTAACTATGGCTACACCTTC	CARDSTNYGYTF
TRBD1	TRBV7-9	.	TRBJ2-7	TGTGCCAGCAGCCACCCACAGGGGGCCAACGAGCAGTACTTC	CASSHPQGANEQYF
TRBD2	TRBV27	.	TRBJ2-3	TGTGCCAGCAGTAAACTAGCGGAGCTCACAGATACGCAGTATTTT	CASSKLAELTDTQYF
.	TRBV10-1	.	TRBJ2-2	TGCGCCAGCTCCGAAGGGGCCGGCGGGGAGCTGTTTTTT	CASSEGAGGELFF
.	TRBV25-1	once	TRBJ2-5	TGTGCCAGCAGTGAATTAAGGCGGGATTCGCTGGAGACCCAGTACTTC	CASSELRRDSLETQYF
.	TRBV5-6	.	TRBJ2-2	TGTGCCAGCAGCGCTTTGACAGGGAACACCGGGGAGCTGTTTTTT	CASSALTGNTGELFF
TRBD1	TRBV5-1	.	TRBJ1-1	TGCGCCAGCAGCTCAACAGGGGGTCGAAACACTGAAGCTTTCTTT	CASSSTGGRNTEAFF
.	TRBV27	.	TRBJ2-7	TGTGCCAGCAGCCTGGTGGAGGGGTACGAGCAGTACTTC	CASSLVEGYEQYF
.	TRBV5-3	.	TRBJ2-1	TGTGCCAGAAGCTTCAAGCAGTATCATCCCAATGAGCAGTTCTTC	CARSFKQYHPNEQFF
.	TRBV19	.	TRBJ2-7	TGTGCCAGTAGTATAGATCCGAGCGAATCCTACGAGCAGTACTTC	CASSIDPSESYEQYF
.	TRBV28	.	TRBJ2-1	TGTGCCAGCTTGACTACCTACAATGAGCAGTTCTTC	CASLTTYNEQFF
.	TRBV2	.	TRBJ1-5	TGTGCCAGCACTACGGGGCCCTTTTTTAATCAGCCCCAGCATTTT	CASTTGPFFNQPQHF
.	TRBV7-8	.	TRBJ2-6	TGTGCCAGCAGCTTTGCGGCTGGGGCCAACGTCCTGACTTTC	CASSFAAGANVLTF